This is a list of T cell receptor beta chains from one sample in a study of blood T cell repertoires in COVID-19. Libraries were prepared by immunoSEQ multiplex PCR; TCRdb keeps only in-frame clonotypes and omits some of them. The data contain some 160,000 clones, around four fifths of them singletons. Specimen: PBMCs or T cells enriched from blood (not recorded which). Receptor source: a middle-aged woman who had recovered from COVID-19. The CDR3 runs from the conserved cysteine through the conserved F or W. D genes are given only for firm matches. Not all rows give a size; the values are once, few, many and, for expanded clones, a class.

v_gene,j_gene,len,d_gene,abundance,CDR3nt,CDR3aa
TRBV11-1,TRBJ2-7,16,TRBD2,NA,TGTGCCAGCAGTTTCAACCCGGGACTAGCGGGGACCGAGCAGTACTTC,CASSFNPGLAGTEQYF
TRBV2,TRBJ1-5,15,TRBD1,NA,TGTGCCAGCAGGAGGACAGGGGGTAGCAATCAGCCCCAGCATTTT,CASRRTGGSNQPQHF
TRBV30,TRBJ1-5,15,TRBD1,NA,TGTGCCTGGAGTGGACAGGGGAGTAGCAATCAGCCCCAGCATTTT,CAWSGQGSSNQPQHF
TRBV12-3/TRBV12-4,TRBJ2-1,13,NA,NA,TGTGCCGGGGGCTCTAGCTCCTACAATGAGCAGTTCTTC,CAGGSSSYNEQFF
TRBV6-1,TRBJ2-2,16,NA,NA,TGTGCCAGCAGTGTATCTCTAGGGGGTCGGTCCGGGGAGCTGTTTTTT,CASSVSLGGRSGELFF
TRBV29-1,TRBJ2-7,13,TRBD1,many,TGCAGCGTTCTGAAGACAGGGGGCAACGAGCAGTACTTC,CSVLKTGGNEQYF
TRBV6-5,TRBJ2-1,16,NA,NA,TGTGCCAGCAGTTACCTAACAGATTCCAGGGTGGGCGAGCAGTTCTTC,CASSYLTDSRVGEQFF
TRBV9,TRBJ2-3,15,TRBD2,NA,TGTGCCAGCAGCGTTAGCGGGGGGGGAACAGATACGCAGTATTTT,CASSVSGGGTDTQYF
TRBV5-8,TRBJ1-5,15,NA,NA,TGTGCCAGCAGCTTGTTCCGGGGGGCTGGTCAGCCCCAGCATTTT,CASSLFRGAGQPQHF
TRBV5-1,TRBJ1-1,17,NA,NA,TGCGCCAGCAGCTTGGGGGGGTCAACAGGGTGGGCCACTGAAGCTTTCTTT,CASSLGGSTGWATEAFF